This TCR beta chain was sequenced for a study of CD8 T cells in ankylosing spondylitis. General study findings and limits: Eight or nine highly homologous variants formed a TCR beta motif that appeared characteristic of ankylosing spondylitis blood.

This clonotype is categorized as medium-sized (0.01 to 0.1%). Its target is not known. MiXCR was run by TCRdb on the 5' RACE reads, yielding one entry per CDR3 protein. This table holds around 29,000 distinct CDR3 sequences, 5.3% found once. This CDR3 region has 16 residues. V was clipped by 4 bases and J by 9 bases, with 20 bases between them. CDR1 is SGDLS and CDR2 is YYNGEE in the germline V gene. The TCR was taken from a female donor with ankylosing spondylitis or in good health (not recorded which). Sequencing input: blood, either unsorted or a sorted T cell fraction (not recorded which). The chain employs TRBV9 and TRBJ1-6; tentatively, D is TRBD1 (5 bases). CDR3 bases: TGTGCCAGCAGCCCGTCTGCGGGGGATGGTAGTTCACCCCTCCACTTT. Its translation is CASSPSAGDGSSPLHF. Variable domain in full (rest from reference TRBV9 and TRBJ1-6): DSGVTQTPKHLITATGQRVTLRCSPRSGDLSVYWYQQSLDQGLQFLIQYYNGEERAKGNILERFSAQQFPDLHSELNLSSLELGDSALYFCASSPSAGDGSSPLHFGNGTRLTVT.